This T cell receptor beta chain originates from a study of T cells after yellow fever vaccination. The wider study: Preparation of fractions with low cell numbers was performed using SMART-Seq v4 Ultra Low Input. Study-level findings and limits: Repertoires obtained by FACS sorting could include abundant clonotypes that entered as contaminants from the bulk population. Some clonotypes were seen in both the CD4 and the CD8 compartments. These made up a small share and likely arose from convergent recombination.

TCRdb processed the 5' RACE reads anew with MiXCR; each CDR3 protein has one entry. This table has some 600,000 distinct CDR3 sequences, around 17% appearing once. This clonotype has more than one count but fewer than ten. Its target is not known. CDR1 SGHRS and CDR2 YFSETQ come from the germline V gene. CDR3 length: 18 residues. The junction had 20 bases not matched to a gene; V was cut back by 4 bases and J by 8 bases. The specimen was PBMCs, collected more than 4 days after the first yellow fever vaccination. This receptor was taken from a man between 18 and 29 years old who received the YFV17D yellow fever vaccine. V usage is TRBV5-1 and J usage is TRBJ1-1, with TRBD1 matching 10 bases. The CDR3 region has the DNA TGCGCCAGCAGCCCCGGAACCGGGACAGGGGCCGCCCAGACCGAAGCTTTCTTT. Its translation: CASSPGTGTGAAQTEAFF.